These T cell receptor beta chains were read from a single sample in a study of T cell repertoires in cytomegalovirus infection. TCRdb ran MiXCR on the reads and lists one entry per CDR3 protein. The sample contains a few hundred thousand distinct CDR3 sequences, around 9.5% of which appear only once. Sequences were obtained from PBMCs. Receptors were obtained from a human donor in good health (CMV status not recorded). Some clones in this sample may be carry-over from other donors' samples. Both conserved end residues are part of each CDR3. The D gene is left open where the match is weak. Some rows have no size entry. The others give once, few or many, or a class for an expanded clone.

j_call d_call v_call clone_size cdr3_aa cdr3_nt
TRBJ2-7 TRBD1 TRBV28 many CASSPQGQGAHEQYF TGTGCCAGCAGTCCCCAGGGACAGGGGGCCCACGAGCAGTACTTC
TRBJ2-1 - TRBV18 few CASSPQGGEQFF TGTGCCAGCTCACCCCAGGGAGGTGAGCAGTTCTTC
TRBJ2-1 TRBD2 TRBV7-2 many CASSWVRRGGDEQFF TGTGCCAGCAGCTGGGTACGGCGGGGGGGCGATGAGCAGTTCTTC
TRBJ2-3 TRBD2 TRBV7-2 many CASSLVPSTGRADTQYF TGTGCCAGCAGCTTGGTCCCGAGCACGGGGAGGGCAGATACGCAGTATTTT
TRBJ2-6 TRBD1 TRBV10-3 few CAIRGTGTSGANVLTF TGTGCCATCAGGGGGACAGGCACCTCTGGGGCCAACGTCCTGACTTTC
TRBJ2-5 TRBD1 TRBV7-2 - CASGRGQAETQYF TGTGCCAGCGGCCGGGGACAGGCGGAGACCCAGTACTTC
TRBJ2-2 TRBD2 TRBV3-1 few CASSLLAGFDTGELFF TGTGCCAGCAGCCTTCTAGCGGGGTTCGACACCGGGGAGCTGTTTTTT
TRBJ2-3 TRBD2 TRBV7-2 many CASSSGLAGGIDTQYF TGTGCCAGCAGCAGCGGACTAGCGGGGGGGATAGATACGCAGTATTTT
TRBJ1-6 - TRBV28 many CASSLAGVSPLHF TGTGCCAGCAGTTTAGCAGGGGTCTCACCCCTCCACTTT
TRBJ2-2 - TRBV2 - CASRPGTTGELFF TGTGCCAGCAGGCCGGGGACCACCGGGGAGCTGTTTTTT
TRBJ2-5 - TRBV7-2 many CASSLTRVSQYF TGTGCCAGCAGCTTAACCAGGGTGTCCCAGTACTTC
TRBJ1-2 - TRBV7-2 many CASSPNGPGNYGYTF TGTGCCAGCAGCCCAAACGGGCCCGGCAACTATGGCTACACCTTC
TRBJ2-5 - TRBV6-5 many CASSYGRTETQYF TGTGCCAGCAGTTACGGGCGGACAGAGACCCAGTACTTC
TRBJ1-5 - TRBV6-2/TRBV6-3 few CASSTTGRVEEPQHF TGTGCCAGCAGTACGACAGGCCGGGTCGAGGAGCCCCAGCATTTT
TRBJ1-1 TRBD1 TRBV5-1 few CASSFYQMDRGRGAFF TGCGCCAGCAGCTTTTACCAAATGGACAGGGGGCGCGGGGCTTTCTTT
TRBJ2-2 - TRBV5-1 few CASSLGPGVGGTGELFF TGCGCCAGCAGCTTGGGCCCAGGGGTCGGAGGCACCGGGGAGCTGTTTTTT
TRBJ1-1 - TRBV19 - CASSIDGGAAGRNTEAFF TGTGCCAGTAGTATAGATGGCGGCGCGGCAGGGAGGAACACTGAAGCTTTCTTT
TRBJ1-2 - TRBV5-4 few CASSLEPGRTYGYTF TGTGCCAGCAGCTTGGAGCCCGGAAGGACTTATGGCTACACCTTC
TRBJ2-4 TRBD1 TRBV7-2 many CASSLGRDRGRLAKNIQYF TGTGCCAGCAGCTTAGGCCGGGACAGGGGCCGCTTAGCCAAAAACATTCAGTACTTC
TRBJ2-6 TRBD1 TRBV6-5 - CASSYSISQGALGAGANVLTF TGTGCCAGCAGTTACTCAATTTCTCAGGGGGCGCTGGGTGCTGGGGCCAACGTCCTGACTTTC
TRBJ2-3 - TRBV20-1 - CSADSVILGTQYF TGCAGTGCCGACAGCGTCATCTTGGGTACGCAGTATTTT
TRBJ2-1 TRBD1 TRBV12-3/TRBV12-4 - CASTPGTGDYEQFF TGTGCCAGCACCCCCGGGACAGGGGATTATGAGCAGTTCTTC
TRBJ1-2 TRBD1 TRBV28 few CASSPTGEYGYTF TGTGCCAGCAGTCCTACAGGGGAGTATGGCTACACCTTC
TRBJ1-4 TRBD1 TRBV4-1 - CASSQGQAQYEKLFF TGCGCCAGCAGCCAGGGACAGGCCCAGTACGAAAAACTGTTTTTT
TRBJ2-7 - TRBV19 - CASSIGQDAYEQYF TGTGCCAGTAGTATAGGACAGGACGCCTACGAGCAGTACTTC
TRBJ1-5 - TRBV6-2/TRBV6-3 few CASSYGATPQHF TGTGCCAGCAGTTACGGGGCGACGCCCCAGCATTTT
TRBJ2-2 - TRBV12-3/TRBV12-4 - CASTKLAGTGELFF TGTGCCAGCACCAAACTAGCAGGAACCGGGGAGCTGTTTTTT
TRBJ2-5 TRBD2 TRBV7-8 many CASSLGERGFETQYF TGTGCCAGCAGCTTAGGGGAGCGGGGGTTCGAGACCCAGTACTTC
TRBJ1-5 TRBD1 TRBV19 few CASSFRDSYNQPQHF TGTGCCAGTAGCTTCCGGGACAGTTACAATCAGCCCCAGCATTTT
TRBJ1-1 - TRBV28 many CASIVEGRKNTEAFF TGTGCCAGCATTGTGGAGGGACGGAAGAACACTGAAGCTTTCTTT
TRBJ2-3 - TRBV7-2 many CASTLLFSTDTQYF TGTGCCAGCACCCTTCTCTTTAGCACAGATACGCAGTATTTT
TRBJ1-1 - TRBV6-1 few CASSVSLGAFGTEAFF TGTGCCAGCAGTGTGAGCCTCGGGGCCTTTGGCACTGAAGCTTTCTTT
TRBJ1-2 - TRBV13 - CASSLEGLFGYTF TGTGCCAGCAGCTTAGAGGGGTTGTTTGGCTACACCTTC
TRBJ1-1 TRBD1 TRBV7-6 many CASSLRGRDSGTEAFF TGTGCCAGCAGCTTAAGGGGGCGGGACAGCGGCACTGAAGCTTTCTTT
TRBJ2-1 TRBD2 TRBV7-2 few CASSQREGVGQFF TGTGCCAGCAGCCAGCGGGAGGGAGTTGGGCAGTTCTTC
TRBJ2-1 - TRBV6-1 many CASSDPRRPEQFF TGTGCCAGCAGTGATCCCCGACGGCCAGAGCAGTTCTTC
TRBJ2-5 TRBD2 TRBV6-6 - CASGLARETQYF TGTGCCAGTGGACTAGCACGAGAGACCCAGTACTTC
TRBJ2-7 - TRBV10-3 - CAISESASYEQYF TGTGCCATCAGTGAGAGTGCCTCCTACGAGCAGTACTTC
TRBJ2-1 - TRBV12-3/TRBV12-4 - CASSLGRGNPYNEQFF TGTGCCAGCAGTTTAGGTCGGGGGAATCCGTACAATGAGCAGTTCTTC
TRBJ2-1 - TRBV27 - CASSHRYNEQFF TGTGCCAGCAGCCATCGCTACAATGAGCAGTTCTTC
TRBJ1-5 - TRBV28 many CASTAQGGRNQPQHF TGTGCCAGCACCGCGCAAGGGGGGCGTAATCAGCCCCAGCATTTT
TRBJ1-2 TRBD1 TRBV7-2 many CASSQPDRINYGYTF TGTGCCAGCAGCCAACCGGACAGGATCAACTATGGCTACACCTTC
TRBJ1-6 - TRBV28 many CASSLLRMNSPLHF TGTGCCAGCAGTTTACTCAGGATGAATTCACCCCTCCACTTT
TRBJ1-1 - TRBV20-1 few CSAPRPHSPNTEAFF TGCAGTGCCCCTAGACCCCACTCCCCGAACACTGAAGCTTTCTTT
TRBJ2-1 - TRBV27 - CASSIPVELAETEQFF TGTGCCAGCAGTATCCCGGTCGAGCTAGCTGAAACTGAGCAGTTCTTC